This entry describes one T cell receptor beta chain. Its antigen is unknown. This sample is part of a study of CD8+CD57+ T cells in acquired aplastic anemia. Study-wide context: DNA recovered from sorted CD4+ and CD8+ cells had a mean of 3.2 ug. CD4+ cell libraries from healthy donors averaged approximately 10 million reads. Study-wide findings and caveats: Some 30 was the count of CD8+ CDR3 sequences that patients shared with controls. A significant difference in CD8+ Simpson's diversity between patients and controls was not found.

V shed 6 bases and J 1 base; nucleotides not matched to a gene: 9. From germline, CDR1 is MNHNS and CDR2 SASEGT. The CDR3 consists of 16 residues. The study profiled TCR beta VDJ and CDR3 using genomic DNA as template. TCRdb passed the reads through MiXCR, listing each CDR3 protein once. Of around 170,000 distinct CDR3 sequences in the sample, roughly half were seen once. The source is a human donor in good health. The V call is TRBV6-1, the J call TRBJ1-5, with TRBD1 matching over 7 bases. Sequenced: sorted CD4+, CD8+, or CD8+CD57+ T cells (not recorded which) from PBMCs. Here the CDR3 reads CASRRLGTESNQPQHF. The CDR3 nucleotides are TGTGCCAGCAGAAGACTAGGGACAGAGAGCAATCAGCCCCAGCATTTT.